This T cell receptor (beta chain) was recorded in a study of CD8+ T cells in alopecia areata. Study-wide findings and caveats: The treated group had a single nonresponder, limiting CD8+ expansion-response conclusions. Possibly because of HLA-related factors, TCR sharing was less clear across patients than in mice.

Treatment: oral pan-JAK inhibitor, 5-10 mg twice daily. Investigators sorted PBMCs to obtain both CD4+ and CD8+ T cells. About this clone: Its specificity is not known.

Extracted RNA was reverse transcribed into cDNA, the sequencing template. Clones were read by immunoSEQ multiplex PCR, and TCRdb kept only the in-frame ones, dropping some. The sample consists of 95,000 to 100,000 clones, 61% of them appearing once. The CDR3 has 18 residues. The germline V and J ends were trimmed by 8 bases and 3 bases, with 25 bases remaining between them. Germline assignment: CDR1 MGHDK and CDR2 SYGVNS. The V gene is TRBV25-1, the J gene TRBJ2-2; D may be TRBD2 (11 bases). The receptor was isolated from a human donor with alopecia areata. Source: CD8+ T cells sorted from blood, taken at week 4, from a patient treated with tofacitinib. CDR3 nucleotide sequence: TGTGCCAGCGGGGGACAGGGGCTAGCGGGAGGCCACACCGGGGAGCTGTTTTTT. It is translated as CASGGQGLAGGHTGELFF.